This paragraph reports one T cell receptor (beta chain). Germline V lookup: CDR1 MNHNY, CDR2 SVGAGI (reference sequence). The V gene lost 0 bases and the J gene lost 6 bases, with 10 bases spanning the gap. This CDR3 comprises 14 residues. This record comes from a study of immune cell composition in non-small cell lung cancer. Data came from immunoSEQ multiplex PCR; TCRdb stores just in-frame clones and leaves some out. There are roughly 3,000 clones in the sample; roughly 80% occur only once, and around 16% lies in the top ten. Normal lung was sampled as far from the tumour as possible, at least 3 cm.

The sample was non-adjacent lung tissue. The sequence was collected from a human donor with non-small cell lung cancer. V and J are TRBV6-6 and TRBJ2-3, with unresolved D. The CDR3 sequence: CASSYSVVQDTQYF. CDR3 in DNA: TGTGCCAGCAGTTACTCCGTTGTCCAGGATACGCAGTATTTT.